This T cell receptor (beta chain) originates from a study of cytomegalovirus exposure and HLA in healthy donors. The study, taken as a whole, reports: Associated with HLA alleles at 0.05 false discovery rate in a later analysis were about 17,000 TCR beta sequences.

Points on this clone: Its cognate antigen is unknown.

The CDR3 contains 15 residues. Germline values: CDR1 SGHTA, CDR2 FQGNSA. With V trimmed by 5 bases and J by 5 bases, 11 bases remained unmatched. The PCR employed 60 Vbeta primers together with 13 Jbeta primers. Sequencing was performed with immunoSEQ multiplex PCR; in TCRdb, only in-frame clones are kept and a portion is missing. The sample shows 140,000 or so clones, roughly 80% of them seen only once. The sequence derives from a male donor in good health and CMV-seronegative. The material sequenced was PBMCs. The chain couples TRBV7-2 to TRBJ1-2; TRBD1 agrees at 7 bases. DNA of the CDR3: TGTGCCAGCAGCCCATTAGCGCCAGGGGGATATGGCTACACCTTC. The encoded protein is CASSPLAPGGYGYTF.